This TCR beta chain appears in the sequencing data of a study of blood T cell repertoires in COVID-19. About the research overall: Some COVID-19 samples were acute and others convalescent; all came from the United States, Italy and Spain.

Authors' data handling: Estimation of nucleated cell counts relied on the amplification of reference gene primers. The repertoire was sequenced with immunoSEQ multiplex PCR; TCRdb's copy has only in-frame clones and lacks some. From that table come the V and J calls and clone size; the DNA was used to work out D and trimming. Here the sample spans fewer than 200,000 clones, about 87% being singletons. Patients at the Seattle site were enrolled during active infection and followed longitudinally. The CDR3 has 16 amino acids. Trimming left V 3 bases short and J 6 bases short, with 18 bases between. CDR1 and CDR2 from the germline V gene are MDHEN and SYDVKM.

Sequenced input: peripheral blood. The V and J genes are TRBV28 and TRBJ1-5, with D possibly matching TRBD1 (6 bases). This TCR was recovered from a woman between 65 and 79 years old with COVID-19, enrolled during active disease. CDR3 coding DNA: TGTGCCAGCAGTTTCATGGGTTCAGGGGAAGGTCAGCCCCAGCATTTT. This gives the protein CASSFMGSGEGQPQHF.